This T cell receptor beta chain was identified during a study of T cells after yellow fever vaccination. Study-wide background: SMART-Seq v4 Ultra Low Input prepared the low-cell-number fractions. Study results and limitations: Though weaker, the secondary response peaked faster, on day 5 versus 15. Most clones from primary vaccination resurfaced after the booster (approximately 97% CD4, around 90% CD8). Overall, a small share of clonotypes was seen in both CD4 and CD8 compartments.

MiXCR was run by TCRdb on the 5' RACE reads, yielding one entry per CDR3 protein. The sample holds around 260,000 distinct CDR3 sequences, approximately 5.2% seen once. The CDR3 covers 14 residues. V dropped 4 bases and J dropped 2 bases, with 9 bases sitting between them. Germline lookup yields CDR1 MDHEN and CDR2 SYDVKM. This clonotype was counted only a few times. As yet, its antigen is unknown. The sequence derives from a man aged 18 to 30 who received the YFV17D yellow fever vaccine. This sample comprised CD4+ T cells sorted from PBMCs, obtained on the day of the yellow fever booster vaccination. The gene calls are TRBV28 and TRBJ1-5; no definite D call. The CDR3 protein is CASSSERGNQPQHF. In nucleotides, the CDR3 is TGTGCCAGCAGTTCTGAAAGGGGCAATCAGCCCCAGCATTTT.